One sample yielded the 21 T cell receptor beta chains listed below, sequenced in a study of T cells in Graves' hyperthyroidism and ophthalmopathy. Authors of the study amplified TCR beta CDR3 regions from RNA transcripts. HTBI primers were the set used in a first-round RT-PCR of the TCR CDR3. MiXCR was run by TCRdb on the multiplex PCR reads, yielding one entry per CDR3 protein. The table has 450,000 to 650,000 distinct CDR3 sequences, 17% seen once. Sequencing used blood. The source of these receptors is a woman between 18 and 29 years old with Graves' ophthalmopathy.

This clonotype has at least ten counts. V usage is TRBV30 and J usage is TRBJ2-3; no clear D. This CDR3 has 12 residues. Trimming pared 0 bases from V and 3 bases from J, leaving 4 bases between. Per the germline V gene, CDR1 is GTSNPN and CDR2 is SVGIG (reference sequence). CDR3 bases: TGTGCCTGGAGTGTACTTACAGATACGCAGTATTTT. This sequence encodes CAWSVLTDTQYF.

This clonotype was recorded many times. The genes are TRBV6-1 and TRBJ2-1; TRBD1 or TRBD2 may be the D gene (5 bases each). V was cut by 7 bases and J by 0 bases, with 16 bases left in between. Germline V gives CDR1 MNHNS, CDR2 SASEGT. CDR3 size: 16 residues. The DNA for the CDR3 is TGTGCCAGCACCCTTTGGGGGTCGAGCTCCTACAATGAGCAGTTCTTC. Its translation is CASTLWGSSSYNEQFF.

The chain uses TRBV30 and TRBJ1-1; D ambiguous. The V gene's germline CDR1 is GTSNPN and CDR2 SVGIG (reference sequence). This CDR3 is built from 13 residues. V lost 5 bases and J lost 4, with 14 bases in between. For the CDR3, the DNA is TGTGCCTGGTGCCTGATGATGAGCACTGAAGCTTTCTTT. Protein product: CAWCLMMSTEAFF. The full variable domain, completed using reference TRBV30 and TRBJ1-1, is SQTIHQWPATLVQPVGSPLSLECTVEGTSNPNLYWYRQAAGRGLQLLFYSVGIGQISSEVPQNLSASRPQDRQFILSSKKLLLSDSGFYLCAWCLMMSTEAFFGQGTRLTVV.

CDR3 coding DNA: TGCAGCGTTACAGGGGATGCCACTGAAGCTTTCTTT. Protein sequence: CSVTGDATEAFF. This rearrangement joins TRBV29-1 to TRBJ1-1; TRBD1 agrees at 7 bases. Germline trimming cut 5 bases from V and 4 bases from J; bases unmatched to any gene: 4. The CDR3 is made up of 12 amino acids. The V gene's germline CDR1 is SQVTM and CDR2 ANQGSEA.

This clonotype was detected ten times or more. The chain combines TRBV20-1 with TRBJ2-1, with D unclear. Germline CDR1 is DFQATT and CDR2 is SNEGSKA (reference sequence). The length of the CDR3 is 13 residues. V shed 3 bases and J shed 9 bases, with 15 bases lying between them. The chain's CDR3 is CSASNRLGGEQFF. CDR3 DNA: TGCAGTGCTAGTAATCGTCTGGGCGGTGAGCAGTTCTTC.

This clonotype was seen more than once but under ten times. This clone may be a read error of a much larger clone one base away. J is TRBJ2-3 and V is TRBV28; D ambiguous. The CDR3 has 17 amino acids. Per the germline V gene, CDR1 is MDHEN and CDR2 is SYDVKM. Trimming took 2 bases from V and 0 from J, leaving 15 bases between them. The DNA of the CDR3 is TGTGCCAGCAGTTTAGGTTCTGGCAGAACTAGCACAGATACGCAGTATTTT. As protein: CASSLGSGRTSTDTQYF.

This clonotype was counted at least ten times. The CDR3 sequence is CALIGTATEAFF. The CDR3 DNA reads as TGTGCCTTGATAGGGACAGCCACTGAAGCTTTCTTT. The J gene is TRBJ1-1, the V gene TRBV30, with 7 nucleotides matching TRBD1. After removal of 7 bases from V and 4 bases from J, the junction contained 6 bases not matched to a gene. The CDR3 is 12 residues long. Germline CDR1 reads GTSNPN; CDR2 reads SVGIG (reference sequence).

This chain links TRBV10-2 with TRBJ1-1; TRBD1 agrees at 8 bases. CDR1 is WSHSY, CDR2 SAAADI, per germline. CDR3 size: 14 residues. The V and J ends lost 8 bases and 0 bases, in that order; junction bases with no gene match: 5. The CDR3 sequence is CASCTGGMNTEAFF. The CDR3 nucleotides read TGCGCCAGCTGTACAGGGGGTATGAACACTGAAGCTTTCTTT.

This clonotype was observed many times. The chain is built from TRBV12-3 or TRBV12-4 and TRBJ2-1; D might be TRBD2 (5 bases). There are 13 residues in the CDR3. V was cut by 0 bases and J by 10 bases, with 10 bases left in between. CDR3 coding DNA: TGTGCCAGCAGTTTAGCAGGCCGCGGGGAGCAGTTCTTC. Protein product: CASSLAGRGEQFF.

This clonotype has at least ten counts. J is TRBJ1-1 and V is TRBV4-1; D might be TRBD1 (6 bases). The CDR3 has 15 amino acids. The V gene's germline CDR1 is MGHRA and CDR2 YSYEKL. V dropped 2 bases and J dropped 1 base, with 11 bases sitting between them. The CDR3 region has the DNA TGCGCCAGCAGCCAATTGGACAGACCGAACACTGAAGCTTTCTTT. Residues: CASSQLDRPNTEAFF.

The CDR3 region is CSGWTGEGTDTQYF. DNA for the CDR3: TGCAGTGGATGGACAGGGGAGGGCACAGATACGCAGTATTTT. V gene TRBV20-1 combines with J gene TRBJ2-3; the match to TRBD1 covers 9 bases. The CDR3 consists of 14 residues. In germline, CDR1 is DFQATT, CDR2 SNEGSKA (reference sequence). The ends lost 7 bases at V and 1 base at J; junction bases unmatched: 6.

This clonotype was seen repeatedly, ten times or more. V and J are TRBV30 and TRBJ2-7; tentatively, D is TRBD2 (6 bases). The ends were cut back, 2 bases at V and 4 bases at J, with 15 bases in the middle. CDR1 and CDR2 (germline): GTSNPN, SVGIG (reference sequence). This CDR3 has 14 amino acids. The CDR3 loop reads CAWSLTGLGYEQYF. The CDR3 DNA is TGTGCCTGGAGTCTCACGGGACTCGGGTACGAGCAGTACTTC.

The sample holds many counts of this clonotype. This chain links TRBV28 with TRBJ1-2; 8 bases agree with TRBD1. V lost 6 bases to trimming and J lost 4 bases; unmatched junction nucleotides: 7. This CDR3 is built from 14 residues. The germline gives CDR1 MDHEN, CDR2 SYDVKM. CDR3 DNA sequence: TGTGCCAGCAGCCCAGGGGGCGTTGGCTATGGCTACACCTTC. It is translated as CASSPGGVGYGYTF.

This clonotype was observed many times. The rearrangement uses TRBV12-3 or TRBV12-4 and TRBJ1-1, with D possibly being TRBD1 (5 bases). Trimming left V 6 bases short and J 4 bases short, with 9 bases between. The CDR3 consists of 12 residues. CDR3: CASSPQGTEAFF. CDR3 in DNA: TGTGCCAGCAGCCCTCAGGGCACTGAAGCTTTCTTT.

There are many counts of this clonotype. The J gene is TRBJ1-2, the V gene TRBV10-3, with a weak D call TRBD1 (6 bases). Germline CDR1 reads ENHRY; CDR2 reads SYGVKD. V was cut by 6 bases and J by 7 bases, with 18 bases left in between. The CDR3 consists of 14 residues. CDR3 sequence: CAISSTQGSSGYTF. The DNA of the CDR3 is TGTGCCATCAGCTCAACTCAGGGGAGCAGTGGCTACACCTTC.

This clonotype was seen at least ten times. The V gene is TRBV28, the J gene TRBJ1-1; the D is unclear. The CDR3 has 14 residues. Germline CDR1 MDHEN, CDR2 SYDVKM. The V end lost 6 bases, the J end lost 1 base, and 12 bases lay between the germline ends. In nucleotides, the CDR3 is TGTGCCAGCAGCCGCCTTGACTGGAACACTGAAGCTTTCTTT. It encodes CASSRLDWNTEAFF.

This clonotype was counted between two and nine times. The gene calls are TRBV10-1 and TRBJ1-6; perhaps TRBD1 as D (6 bases). Germline CDR1 reads WNHNN; CDR2 reads SYGVQD (reference sequence). The V gene lost 2 bases and the J gene lost 9 bases, with 11 bases spanning the gap. This CDR3 contains 14 residues. CDR3 DNA sequence: TGCGCCAGCAGTGAGGGCAGGGACACTTCACCCCTCCACTTT. It codes for CASSEGRDTSPLHF.

The chain recombines TRBV6-5 with TRBJ2-7, with a tentative D call TRBD1 (5 bases). The length of the CDR3 is 15 residues. Trimming left V 2 bases short and J 5 bases short, with 16 bases between. Germline CDR1 and CDR2: MNHEY and SVGAGI. The CDR3 region has the DNA TGTGCCAGCAGTTACACCCAGGGTTGGATTCACGAGCAGTACTTC. This gives the protein CASSYTQGWIHEQYF.

CDR3 DNA sequence: TGTGCCAGCACCCATCTTATAGCGGGAGCAATCTCCTACGAGCAGTACTTC. Protein: CASTHLIAGAISYEQYF. V gene TRBV27 combines with J gene TRBJ2-7; 9 bases agree with TRBD2. CDR1 and CDR2 from the germline V gene are MNHEY and SMNVEV (reference sequence). The CDR3 runs to 17 residues. After removal of 7 bases from V and 0 bases from J, the junction contained 13 bases not matched to a gene.

About this clonotype itself: The junction differs from germline at one of its ends, possibly a read error. This chain uses TRBV5-6 with TRBJ2-1, with TRBD1 matching over 9 bases. There are 15 residues in the CDR3. Looked up from germline, CDR1 is SGHDT and CDR2 is YYEEEE. The CDR3 loop reads CAGRDQGTGIDEQFF. CDR3 in DNA: TGTGCCGGCAGGGATCAGGGGACAGGGATCGATGAGCAGTTCTTC.

The table lists this clonotype with many counts. The J gene is TRBJ2-1, the V gene TRBV6-1, with 15 positions matching TRBD2. This CDR3 has 15 residues. Trimming cost V 6 bases and J 9 bases; bases outside gene matches: 6. In germline, CDR1 is MNHNS, CDR2 SASEGT. CDR3 sequence: CASRGLAGGGSEQFF. The CDR3 bases are TGTGCCAGCAGAGGACTAGCGGGAGGGGGGTCTGAGCAGTTCTTC.